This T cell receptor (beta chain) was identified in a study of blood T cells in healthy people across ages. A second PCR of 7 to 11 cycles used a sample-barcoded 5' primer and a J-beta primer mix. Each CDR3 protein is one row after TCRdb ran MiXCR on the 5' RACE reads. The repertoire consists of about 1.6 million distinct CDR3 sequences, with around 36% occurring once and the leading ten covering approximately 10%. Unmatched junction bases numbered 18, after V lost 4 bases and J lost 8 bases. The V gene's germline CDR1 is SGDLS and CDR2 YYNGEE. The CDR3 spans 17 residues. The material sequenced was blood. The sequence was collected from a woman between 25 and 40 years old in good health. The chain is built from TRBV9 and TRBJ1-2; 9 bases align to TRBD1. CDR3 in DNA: TGTGCCAGCAGCATAGCAGGACCGGGACAGGGAGTAGGAGGCTACACCTTC. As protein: CASSIAGPGQGVGGYTF.